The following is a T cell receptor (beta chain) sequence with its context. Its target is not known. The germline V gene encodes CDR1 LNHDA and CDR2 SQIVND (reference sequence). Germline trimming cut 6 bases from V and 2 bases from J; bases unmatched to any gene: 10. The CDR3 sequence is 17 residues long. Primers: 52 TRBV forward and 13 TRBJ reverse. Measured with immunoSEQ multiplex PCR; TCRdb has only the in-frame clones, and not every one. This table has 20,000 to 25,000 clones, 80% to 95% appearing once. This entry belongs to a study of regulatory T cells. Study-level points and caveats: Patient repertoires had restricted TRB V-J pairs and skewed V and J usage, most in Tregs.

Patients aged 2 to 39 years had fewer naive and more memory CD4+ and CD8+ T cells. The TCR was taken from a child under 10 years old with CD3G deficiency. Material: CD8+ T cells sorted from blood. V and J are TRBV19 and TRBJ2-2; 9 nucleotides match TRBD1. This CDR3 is CASSITLTGGNTGELFF. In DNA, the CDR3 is TGTGCCAGTAGCATTACCCTGACAGGGGGTAACACCGGGGAGCTGTTTTTT.